Given below is one TCR beta chain in context. These data originate in a study of T cell repertoires in ileal Crohn's disease. Study-wide background: Biopsies of inflamed ileum from the surgical specimen form M0 samples.

Time point meaning: inflamed ileum from the surgical specimen. Patients were adults with ileal or ileocolonic Crohn's disease needing resection. Using immunoSEQ multiplex PCR, the repertoire was profiled, and TCRdb retains in-frame clones only, with some absent. The data contain about 17,000 clones, 70% to 80% of them singletons. This CDR3 is 18 amino acids long. Germline trimming cut 0 bases from V and 0 bases from J; bases unmatched to any gene: 11. Germline-derived CDR1 and CDR2 are SGHRS and YFSETQ. This TCR was sampled from an adult with Crohn's disease. Sample: ileal tissue. The gene calls are TRBV5-1 and TRBJ2-7; 8 bases map to TRBD1. The CDR3 DNA follows: TGCGCCAGCAGCTTGGCCGCTGCTAGGGACAGGAGCTCCTACGAGCAGTACTTC. Translated, it gives CASSLAAARDRSSYEQYF.